Detailed here is one T cell receptor beta chain. As yet, its antigen is unknown. This record belongs to a study of shared clonotypes between healthy human individuals. As for the study in general: Each donor's CD8 memory used one plate, CD8 naive two, each CD4 subset three.

V dropped 10 bases and J dropped 2 bases, with 27 bases sitting between them. The CDR3 has 19 residues. Per the germline V gene, CDR1 is ENHRY and CDR2 is SYGVKD. Study-wide findings and caveats: The generation probabilities recorded for non-shared clonotypes fell below those of clonotypes shared by all four donors. An anticipated effect of sequencing depth on clonotype sharing among donors was recognized.

Only in-frame clones appear in the TCRdb table, and some are missing; sequencing was by immunoSEQ multiplex PCR. The table includes about 2,500,000 clones, about 92% detected once. Partitioning of CD4+ cells yielded a CD45RA+ naive subset and a CD45RA-negative memory subset. This clonotype originated in a man aged 18 to 30 in good health. The sample taken for sequencing was naive CD4+ T cells sorted from blood. Subset in this sample: CD45RA+ positively selected. The chain recombines TRBV10-3 with TRBJ2-6, with D hard to call. The DNA for the CDR3 is TGTGCCACACAACTATCTAACCGGGCCCCAGGCGCTGGGGCCAACGTCCTGACTTTC. It encodes CATQLSNRAPGAGANVLTF.